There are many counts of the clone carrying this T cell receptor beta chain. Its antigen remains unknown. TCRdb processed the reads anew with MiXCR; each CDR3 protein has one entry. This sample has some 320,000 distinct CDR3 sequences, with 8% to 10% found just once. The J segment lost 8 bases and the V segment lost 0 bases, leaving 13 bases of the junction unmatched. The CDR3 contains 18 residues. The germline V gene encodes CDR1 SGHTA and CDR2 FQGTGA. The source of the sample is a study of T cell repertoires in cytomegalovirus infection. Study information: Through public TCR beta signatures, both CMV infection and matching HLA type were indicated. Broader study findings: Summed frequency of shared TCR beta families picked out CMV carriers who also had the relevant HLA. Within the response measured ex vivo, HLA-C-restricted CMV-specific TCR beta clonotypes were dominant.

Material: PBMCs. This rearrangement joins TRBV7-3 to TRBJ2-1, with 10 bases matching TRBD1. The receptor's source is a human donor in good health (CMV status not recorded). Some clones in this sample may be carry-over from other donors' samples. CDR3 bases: TGTGCCAGCAGCTTAACCCCGGGGGGACAGGGGTTGAGGCATGAGCAGTTCTTC. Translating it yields CASSLTPGGQGLRHEQFF.